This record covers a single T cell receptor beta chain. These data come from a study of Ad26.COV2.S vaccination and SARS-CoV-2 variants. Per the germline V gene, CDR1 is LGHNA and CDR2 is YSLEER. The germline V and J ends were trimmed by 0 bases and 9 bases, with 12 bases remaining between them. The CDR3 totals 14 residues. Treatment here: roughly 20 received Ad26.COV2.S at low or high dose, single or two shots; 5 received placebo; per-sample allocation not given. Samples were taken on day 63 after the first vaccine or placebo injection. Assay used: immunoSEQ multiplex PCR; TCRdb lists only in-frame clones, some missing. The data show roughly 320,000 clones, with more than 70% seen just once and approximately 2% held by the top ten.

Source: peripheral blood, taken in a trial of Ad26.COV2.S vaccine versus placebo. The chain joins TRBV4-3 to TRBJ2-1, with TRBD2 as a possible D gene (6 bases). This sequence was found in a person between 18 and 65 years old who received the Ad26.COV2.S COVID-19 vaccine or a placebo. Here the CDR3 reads CASSQDWRVGEQFF. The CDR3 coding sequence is TGCGCCAGCAGCCAAGATTGGAGGGTGGGTGAGCAGTTCTTC.